This TCR beta chain derives from a study of blood T cell repertoires in COVID-19. Germline CDR1 MNHEY, CDR2 SVGAGI. Germline trimming cut 5 bases from V and 8 bases from J; bases unmatched to any gene: 9. CDR3 length: 15 amino acids. In the source study's methods: Nucleated cell number was recorded as an estimate derived from reference gene primer amplification. Assay: immunoSEQ multiplex PCR; the TCRdb copy retains only in-frame clones and omits some. That table gives V, J and clone size, and the DNA gave D and trimming. Of some 250,000 clones listed, about 86% are singletons. This clone is a singleton in its sample.

The clonotype was recovered from a woman in her 30s who had recovered from COVID-19. Sequenced sample: peripheral blood. The rearrangement uses TRBV6-5 and TRBJ1-4, with TRBD1 matching over 9 bases. The CDR3 DNA is TGTGCCAGCAGTACCAACAGGGGGCTAAGGGAAAAACTGTTTTTT. Translated: CASSTNRGLREKLFF.